The 7 T cell receptor beta chains in this list originate from one sample, sequenced in a study of T cell responses to AZD1222 COVID-19 vaccine. Here immunoSEQ multiplex PCR was the method, and the copy in TCRdb shows in-frame clones only, minus some. The sample contains approximately 110,000 clones, more than 75% of which appear only once. Here the sequenced sample was peripheral blood, taken on day 0 of AZD1222 vaccination. The receptor source for this set is an adult in good health.

The CDR3 sequence is CASSFWGAGELFF. Here the CDR3 DNA reads TGTGCCAGCAGTTTTTGGGGAGCCGGGGAGCTGTTTTTT. The chain joins TRBV12-3 or TRBV12-4 to TRBJ2-2; possible D gene TRBD2, 5 bases. The CDR3 loop spans 13 amino acids. V was clipped by 3 bases and J by 6 bases, with 8 bases between them.

In its sample, this clone was seen once. The chain employs TRBV28 and TRBJ1-2; D ambiguous. Germline assignment: CDR1 MDHEN and CDR2 SYDVKM. CDR3 length equals 14 residues. The V and J ends lost 2 bases and 4 bases respectively, with 11 bases between them. CDR3 DNA: TGTGCCAGCAGTTTAGGAACTAGAGGCTATGGCTACACCTTC. This gives the protein CASSLGTRGYGYTF.

V and J are TRBV6-1 and TRBJ2-7; the D is unclear. CDR3 length: 15 residues. With 2 bases removed from V and 6 bases from J, the gap between germline ends came to 17 bases. Per the germline V gene, CDR1 is MNHNS and CDR2 is SASEGT. CDR3 region: CASSESRLGTSEQYF. The CDR3 region has the DNA TGTGCCAGCAGTGAATCTCGTCTAGGCACCAGCGAGCAGTACTTC.

The chain carries TRBV4-2 and TRBJ1-4; TRBD1 aligns across 8 bases. CDR1 LGHNA and CDR2 YNFKEQ come from the germline V gene. The CDR3 contains 16 residues. V was clipped by 0 bases and J by 3 bases; unmatched bases: 3. The CDR3 protein is CASSQDDRGANEKLFF. The CDR3 DNA follows: TGTGCCAGCAGCCAAGATGACAGGGGCGCTAATGAAAAACTGTTTTTT.

The V gene is TRBV29-1, the J gene TRBJ1-2; TRBD1 matches at 8 bases. CDR1 and CDR2 (germline): SQVTM, ANQGSEA. V lost 7 bases, J lost 8 bases, and 6 bases stayed unmatched. This CDR3 contains 11 residues. This CDR3 reads CSALTGDGYTF. CDR3 bases: TGCAGCGCCCTGACAGGGGACGGCTACACCTTC.

The CDR3 is CASSRQGRGAFF. Here the CDR3 DNA reads TGTGCCAGTAGTAGACAGGGTAGAGGCGCTTTCTTT. The V and J genes are TRBV19 and TRBJ1-1; 7 positions match TRBD1. Germline V gene data show CDR1 as LNHDA and CDR2 as SQIVND (reference sequence). The CDR3 extends over 12 amino acids. The J segment lost 11 bases and the V segment lost 4 bases, leaving 7 bases of the junction unmatched. Using reference TRBV19 and TRBJ1-1 for the parts outside the CDR3, the full variable domain is DGGITQSPKYLFRKEGQNVTLSCEQNLNHDAMYWYRQDPGQGLRLIYYSQIVNDFQKGDIAEGYSVSREKKESFPLTVTSAQKNPTAFYLCASSRQGRGAFFGQGTRLTVV.

The V call is TRBV3-1 (or the pseudogene TRBV3-2), the J call TRBJ2-3; 8 nucleotides align to TRBD2. CDR3 size: 16 residues. The germline gives CDR1 LGHDT, CDR2 YNNKEL (reference sequence). Trimming cost V 4 bases and J 4 bases; bases outside gene matches: 10. CDR3 residues: CASSRAPGLGADTQYF. CDR3 DNA sequence: TGTGCCAGCAGCCGGGCACCGGGACTAGGGGCAGATACGCAGTATTTT.